This T cell receptor beta chain was identified in a study of blood T cell repertoires in COVID-19. The method was immunoSEQ multiplex PCR; TCRdb's version includes in-frame clones alone and lacks a portion of them. The sample holds about 270,000 clones; roughly 93% are singletons and the top ten take under 3%. This CDR3 region has 15 residues. Deletions cut 0 bases from V and 5 bases from J, with 10 bases between. Germline V gives CDR1 SGHTA, CDR2 FQGNSA. This sequence was found in a middle-aged woman with acute COVID-19. The specimen was PBMCs or T cells enriched from blood (not recorded which). This chain joins TRBV7-2 and TRBJ2-2; D might be TRBD2 (5 bases). CDR3 DNA sequence: TGTGCCAGCAGCTTAGCTTCCGGGGAGACCGGGGAGCTGTTTTTT. This encodes CASSLASGETGELFF.